This TCR beta chain was sequenced for a study of neoadjuvant nivolumab and ipilimumab in lung cancer. Whole-study results and caveats: Only a small number of samples underwent TCR sequencing.

TCRdb's table, derived via immunoSEQ multiplex PCR, lists solely in-frame clones and lacks some. The table records about 7,000 clones, roughly 83% of them present only once. Worth noting for this clone: Its target is unknown.

V was shortened by 0 bases and J by 4 bases, with 5 bases between the two germline ends. The CDR3 has 13 amino acids. The germline gives CDR1 SGHTS, CDR2 YDEGEE. The sequence was collected from an adult with non-small cell lung cancer. Here the sequenced sample was tumor tissue, taken after neoadjuvant nivolumab, alone or with ipilimumab, at or shortly before surgery. The J gene is TRBJ2-1, the V gene TRBV5-8; D unclear. CDR3 residues: CASSLGLYNEQFF. CDR3 bases: TGTGCCAGCAGCTTGGGACTTTACAATGAGCAGTTCTTC.